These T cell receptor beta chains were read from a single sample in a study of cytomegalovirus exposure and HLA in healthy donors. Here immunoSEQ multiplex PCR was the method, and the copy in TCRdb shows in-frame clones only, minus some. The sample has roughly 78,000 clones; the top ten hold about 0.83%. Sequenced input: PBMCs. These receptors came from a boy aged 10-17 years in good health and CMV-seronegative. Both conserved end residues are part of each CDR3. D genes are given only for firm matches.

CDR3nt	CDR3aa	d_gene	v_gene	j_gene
TGTGCCAGCAGCTCTCAAGCGACCAGACTGCAGACCCAGTACTTC	CASSSQATRLQTQYF	-	TRBV5-5	TRBJ2-5
TGTGCCAGCAGCTTAGAAGGGGCTATCACCGGTCAGCCCCAGCATTTT	CASSLEGAITGQPQHF	-	TRBV7-2	TRBJ1-5
TGTGCCAGCAGCTTAGTCCAGCGGGAGCTTAATGAGCAGTTCTTC	CASSLVQRELNEQFF	TRBD2	TRBV7-2	TRBJ2-1
TGTGCCAGCAGCCGTGAACGAGGGCTCCGCTTT	CASSRERGLRF	-	TRBV7-2	TRBJ1-1
TGTGCCAGCAGTGGTACAGGGACCTACGAGCAGTACTTC	CASSGTGTYEQYF	-	TRBV27	TRBJ2-7
TGTGCCACCAGCAGAGATAGGGGGAGCTCCTACAATGAGCAGTTCTTC	CATSRDRGSSYNEQFF	-	TRBV15	TRBJ2-1
TGTGCCAGCAGTTTAACGGGGGGCAGACAGGACACTGAAGCTTTCTTT	CASSLTGGRQDTEAFF	-	TRBV11-3	TRBJ1-1
TGCGCCAGCAGCCAAGGGTTGGCAATAAAAGAGACCCAGTACTTC	CASSQGLAIKETQYF	-	TRBV4-1	TRBJ2-5
TGTGCCAGCAGTGTAGGGGCGACTAGCGGGGCGAAAGAGACCCAGTACTTC	CASSVGATSGAKETQYF	TRBD2	TRBV2	TRBJ2-5
TGCAGCGTCGGACTAGCGGGGGGCTACAATGAGCAGTTCTTC	CSVGLAGGYNEQFF	TRBD2	TRBV29-1	TRBJ2-1
TGTGCCAGCAGAGGGACTAGCGGGGCCACAGATACGCAGTATTTT	CASRGTSGATDTQYF	TRBD2	TRBV6-1	TRBJ2-3
TGTGCCAGCAGCCTTATGCCGACAGGAATCTCCGGAAACACCATATATTTT	CASSLMPTGISGNTIYF	-	TRBV7-2	TRBJ1-3
TGTGCCAGCAGCACTCCGACAGGGAGGGAAAAACTGTTTTTT	CASSTPTGREKLFF	TRBD1	TRBV6-5	TRBJ1-4
TGTGCCAGTAGTATCCATTCTGGAGGACAGGGGAATTCACCCCTCCACTTT	CASSIHSGGQGNSPLHF	TRBD1	TRBV19	TRBJ1-6
TGTGCCTGGAGTCGTAAGGGGCTATGGAGTGAAAAACTGTTTTTT	CAWSRKGLWSEKLFF	-	TRBV30	TRBJ1-4
TGTGCCAGCAGCTTAGTAACAGACGAAGCTTTCTTT	CASSLVTDEAFF	-	TRBV7-6	TRBJ1-1
TGTGCCAGCAGCTTGAGACAGGGTCCCTACGAGCAGTACTTC	CASSLRQGPYEQYF	TRBD1	TRBV5-5	TRBJ2-7
TGTGCCAGCAGCCAAGATCTTGGGGGCCCTTTTCAAGAAAAACTGTTTTTT	CASSQDLGGPFQEKLFF	-	TRBV14	TRBJ1-4
TGTGCCAGCAGTGAATGGGGTCAGGGGGCTCGGCAGCCCCAGCATTTT	CASSEWGQGARQPQHF	TRBD1	TRBV6-1	TRBJ1-5
TGCGCCAGCAGCCAAGCGACAGGCCAAAGGACCCAGTACTTC	CASSQATGQRTQYF	-	TRBV4-3	TRBJ2-5
TGTGCCAGCAGCTCAGACGGACAGCCACAGGAGTTCTTC	CASSSDGQPQEFF	-	TRBV7-8	TRBJ2-1
TGTGCCAGCAGTCGACTAGCCGTCTACAATGAGCAGTTCTTC	CASSRLAVYNEQFF	TRBD2	TRBV2	TRBJ2-1
TGTGCCAGTAGTATAGGTAGTCCGGGGGACGGCTACACCTTC	CASSIGSPGDGYTF	-	TRBV19	TRBJ1-2
TGTGCCAGCAGCGAAGACAGGGTAGGCACTGAAGCTTTCTTT	CASSEDRVGTEAFF	TRBD1	TRBV5-4	TRBJ1-1
TGTGCCACAACAGACAAATTGAACACTGAAGCTTTCTTT	CATTDKLNTEAFF	-	TRBV10-3	TRBJ1-1
TGCGCCAGCAGCCCAGGGGTAGCGGGAGTCGGGGGCGAGCAGTTCTTC	CASSPGVAGVGGEQFF	TRBD2	TRBV4-3	TRBJ2-1
TGCGCCAGCAGCCAAGGAGGAGAAAGGGGGCTCTACGAGCAGTACTTC	CASSQGGERGLYEQYF	TRBD1	TRBV4-1	TRBJ2-7
TGTGCCAGCAGCCTGACGGGTTCGGGGCCCCAGCATTTT	CASSLTGSGPQHF	-	TRBV14	TRBJ1-5
TGCAGCGTTGCTCCGGGACAGGGAGTCTATGGCTACACCTTC	CSVAPGQGVYGYTF	TRBD1	TRBV29-1	TRBJ1-2
TGTGCCAGCAGCTTAAGTCCAGGGTGGCTGGAGACCCAGTACTTC	CASSLSPGWLETQYF	-	TRBV7-3	TRBJ2-5
TGTGCCAGCAGCCCCGGGACAGAAACTGAAGCTTTCTTT	CASSPGTETEAFF	TRBD1	TRBV5-6	TRBJ1-1
TGTGCCAGTAGTATCAAAGCAGGGGACTATGGCTACACCTTC	CASSIKAGDYGYTF	-	TRBV19	TRBJ1-2
TGTGCCAGCAGCTTCAGGGGACAGGGGAACACTGAAGCTTTCTTT	CASSFRGQGNTEAFF	TRBD1	TRBV9	TRBJ1-1
TGTGCCAGCACCGGAGGGGGGGGCGCGGGGCAGCCCCAGCATTTT	CASTGGGGAGQPQHF	-	TRBV28	TRBJ1-5
TGTGCCGGGAAACTAGCGGGTTCCTACAATGAGCAGTTCTTC	CAGKLAGSYNEQFF	TRBD2	TRBV30	TRBJ2-1
TGTGCCAGCAGGAAAGACACAGGGGGACTGGCCGAGCAGTACTTC	CASRKDTGGLAEQYF	TRBD1	TRBV2	TRBJ2-7
TGTGCCAGCAGCGTAGTAGCGGAGGCTGAAGCTTTCTTT	CASSVVAEAEAFF	-	TRBV9	TRBJ1-1
TGTGCCAGCAGCACTTGGAACACTGAAGCTTTCTTT	CASSTWNTEAFF	-	TRBV27	TRBJ1-1
TGTGCCAGTAGTATCGAGGGAACGGCCCAGTACTTC	CASSIEGTAQYF	-	TRBV19	TRBJ2-5
TGTGCCAGTAGTATCTCGGAGGGGTATTACAATGAGCAGTTCTTC	CASSISEGYYNEQFF	-	TRBV19	TRBJ2-1
TGTGCCAGCAGTTTATTGCGGGAGGGCCTAGATGAGCAGTTCTTC	CASSLLREGLDEQFF	TRBD2	TRBV28	TRBJ2-1
TGTGCCAGCTCACCTTACAGGGCCCAGGGTGAAGCTTTCTTT	CASSPYRAQGEAFF	-	TRBV18	TRBJ1-1
TGCGCCAGCAGCCGAGAGGGAGGCGACACCGGGGAGCTGTTTTTT	CASSREGGDTGELFF	-	TRBV4-3	TRBJ2-2
TGCGCCAGCAGCAGTTTGACAGGGGGGGCTGAAGCTTTCTTT	CASSSLTGGAEAFF	TRBD1	TRBV5-1	TRBJ1-1
TGTGCCAGCAGTTTATGGCTAGCGGGAGCGGCAGATACGCAGTATTTT	CASSLWLAGAADTQYF	TRBD2	TRBV27	TRBJ2-3
TGTGCCAGCAGCCAACAGGGTTTCGCCGGAAACACCATATATTTT	CASSQQGFAGNTIYF	-	TRBV7-2	TRBJ1-3
TGTGCCAGCAGCGAGGGGCTTGAGCGGGGAGCCTACGAGCAGTACTTC	CASSEGLERGAYEQYF	TRBD2	TRBV9	TRBJ2-7